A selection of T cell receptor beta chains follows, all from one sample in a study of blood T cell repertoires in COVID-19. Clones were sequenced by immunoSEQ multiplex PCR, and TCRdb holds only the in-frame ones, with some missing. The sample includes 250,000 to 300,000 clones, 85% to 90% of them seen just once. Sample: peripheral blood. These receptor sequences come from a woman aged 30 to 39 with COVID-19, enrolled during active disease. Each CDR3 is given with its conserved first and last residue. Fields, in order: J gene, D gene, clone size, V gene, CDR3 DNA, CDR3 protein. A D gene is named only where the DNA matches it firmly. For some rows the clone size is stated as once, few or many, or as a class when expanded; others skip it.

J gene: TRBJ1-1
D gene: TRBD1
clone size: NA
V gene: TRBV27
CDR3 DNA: TGTGCCAGCAGTTCTCAGACCGGACAGGGAGGCACTGAAGCTTTCTTT
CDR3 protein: CASSSQTGQGGTEAFF

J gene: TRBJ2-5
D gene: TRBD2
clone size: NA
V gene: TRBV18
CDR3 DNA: TGTGCCAGCTCACCTAGACTAGCGGATCAAGAGACCCAGTACTTC
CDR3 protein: CASSPRLADQETQYF

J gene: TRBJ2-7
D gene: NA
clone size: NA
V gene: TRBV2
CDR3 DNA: TGTGCCATTACGGGACAGCGGGACGAGCAGTACTTC
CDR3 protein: CAITGQRDEQYF

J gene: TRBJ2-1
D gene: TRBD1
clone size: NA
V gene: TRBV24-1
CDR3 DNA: TGTGCCACCAGTGATTATGGGACAGGGGTTGATGAGCAGTTCTTC
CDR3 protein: CATSDYGTGVDEQFF

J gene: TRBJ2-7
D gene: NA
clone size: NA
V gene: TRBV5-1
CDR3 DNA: TGCGCCTGTGCCCCGAGTAGGACAACTCTCAACGAGCAGTACTTC
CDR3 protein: CACAPSRTTLNEQYF

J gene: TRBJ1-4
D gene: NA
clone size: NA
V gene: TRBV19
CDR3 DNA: TGTGCCAGTAAAACGCCCGGGATGACTAATGAAAAACTGTTTTTT
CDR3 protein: CASKTPGMTNEKLFF

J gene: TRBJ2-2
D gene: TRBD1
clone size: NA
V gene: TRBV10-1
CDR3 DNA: TGCGCCAGCAGTGACCCCGGGACAGGGGGCCTCGGGGAGCTGTTTTTT
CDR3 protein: CASSDPGTGGLGELFF

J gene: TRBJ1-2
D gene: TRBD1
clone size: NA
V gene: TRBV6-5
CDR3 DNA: TGTGCCAGCAGTTCCCCTACCGGGACAGGGTATGGTGGCTACACCTTC
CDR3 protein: CASSSPTGTGYGGYTF

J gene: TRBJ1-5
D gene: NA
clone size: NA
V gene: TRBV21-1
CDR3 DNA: TGTGCCAGCAGCACCTCAGGTAGCAATCAGCCCCAGCATTTT
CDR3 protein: CASSTSGSNQPQHF

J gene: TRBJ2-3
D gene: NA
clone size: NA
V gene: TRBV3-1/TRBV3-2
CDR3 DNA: TGTGCCAGCAGCTTTTTCATCGGGGAGAGCACAGATACGCAGTATTTT
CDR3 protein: CASSFFIGESTDTQYF

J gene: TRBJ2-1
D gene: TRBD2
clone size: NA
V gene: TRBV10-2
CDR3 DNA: TGCGCCAGCGACCGGGGGGGCTCCTACAATGAGCAGTTCTTC
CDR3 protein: CASDRGGSYNEQFF

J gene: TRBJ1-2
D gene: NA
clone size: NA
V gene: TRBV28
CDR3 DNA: TGTGCCAGCAGGACAGCCTATGGCTACACCTTC
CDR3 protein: CASRTAYGYTF

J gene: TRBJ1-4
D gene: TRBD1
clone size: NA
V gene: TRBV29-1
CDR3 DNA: TGCAGCGGACAGGGAGAGGATGAAAAACTGTTTTTT
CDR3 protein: CSGQGEDEKLFF

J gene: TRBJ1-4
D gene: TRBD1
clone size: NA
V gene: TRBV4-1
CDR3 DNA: TGCGCCAGCAGCCCCATCCCAGGACAGGGAGGCACTAATGAAAAACTGTTTTTT
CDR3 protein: CASSPIPGQGGTNEKLFF

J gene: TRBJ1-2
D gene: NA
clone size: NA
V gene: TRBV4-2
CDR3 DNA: TGTGCCAGCAGCCAAGGCCCACGAGGCAGCTTTTATGGCTACACCTTC
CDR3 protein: CASSQGPRGSFYGYTF

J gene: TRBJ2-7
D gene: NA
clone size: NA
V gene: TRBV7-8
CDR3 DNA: TGTGCCAGCAGCCTACTGGGGGGGGCAGATTTATCTGGGCAGTACTTC
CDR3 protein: CASSLLGGADLSGQYF

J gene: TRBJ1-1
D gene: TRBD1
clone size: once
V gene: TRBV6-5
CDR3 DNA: TGTGCCAGCAGGTTGACAGGGGTGGGAACTGAAGCTTTCTTT
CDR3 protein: CASRLTGVGTEAFF

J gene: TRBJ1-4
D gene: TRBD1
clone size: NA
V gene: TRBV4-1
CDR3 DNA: TGCGCCAGCAGCCAAGGGGCGGTAGGGGGCTTTGAAAAACTGTTTTTT
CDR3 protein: CASSQGAVGGFEKLFF

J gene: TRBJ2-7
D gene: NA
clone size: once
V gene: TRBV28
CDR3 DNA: TGTGCCAGCAGGACTCCCTACGAGCAGTACTTC
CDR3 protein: CASRTPYEQYF

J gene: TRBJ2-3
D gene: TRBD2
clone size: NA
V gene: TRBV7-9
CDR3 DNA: TGTGCCAGCAGCTGGGGACTAGCGGGGAGCACAGATACGCAGTATTTT
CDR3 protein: CASSWGLAGSTDTQYF

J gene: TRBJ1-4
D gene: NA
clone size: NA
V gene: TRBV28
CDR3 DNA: TGTGCCAGCAGTTTGCGTTATGAAAAACTGTTTTTT
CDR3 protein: CASSLRYEKLFF

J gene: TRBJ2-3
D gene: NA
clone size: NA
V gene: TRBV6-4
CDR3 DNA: TGTGCCAGCAGTGACTCCGTGGGGCGAGATACGCAGTATTTT
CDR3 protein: CASSDSVGRDTQYF

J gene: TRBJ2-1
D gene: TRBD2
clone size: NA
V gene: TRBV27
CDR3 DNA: TGTGCCAGCAGTTTCGAGCGGGGAAGCTACAATGAGCAGTTCTTC
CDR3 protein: CASSFERGSYNEQFF

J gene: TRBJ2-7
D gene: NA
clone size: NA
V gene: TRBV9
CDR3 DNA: TGTGCCAGCAGCGGACCCCAGGGCTACGAGCAGTACTTC
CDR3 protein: CASSGPQGYEQYF

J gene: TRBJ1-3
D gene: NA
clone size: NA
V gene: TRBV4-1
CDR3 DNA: TGCGCCAGCAGCCAAGAATCAGGGTTAGCAAACACCATATATTTT
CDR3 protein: CASSQESGLANTIYF

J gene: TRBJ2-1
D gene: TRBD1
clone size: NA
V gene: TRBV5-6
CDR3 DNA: TGTGCCAGCAGCCCCCCGAGGGGGCTGTACAATGAGCAGTTCTTC
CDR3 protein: CASSPPRGLYNEQFF

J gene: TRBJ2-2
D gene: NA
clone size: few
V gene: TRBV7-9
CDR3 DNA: TGTGCCAGCAGCCTCGGGGTCTCGGGGATAAACACCGGGGAGCTGTTTTTT
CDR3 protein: CASSLGVSGINTGELFF

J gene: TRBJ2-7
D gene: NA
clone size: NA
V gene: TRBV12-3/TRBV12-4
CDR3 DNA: TGTGCCAGCATGGCTCCCGGAGGGGAGCAGTACTTC
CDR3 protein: CASMAPGGEQYF

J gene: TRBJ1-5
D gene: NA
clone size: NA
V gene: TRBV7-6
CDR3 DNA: TGTGCCAGCAGCCGCTTGAGGGATCAGCCCCAGCATTTT
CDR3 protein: CASSRLRDQPQHF

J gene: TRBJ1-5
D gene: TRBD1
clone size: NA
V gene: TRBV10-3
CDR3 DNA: TGTGCCATCAAGGAGGGGGCGGACAATCAGCCCCAGCATTTT
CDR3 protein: CAIKEGADNQPQHF

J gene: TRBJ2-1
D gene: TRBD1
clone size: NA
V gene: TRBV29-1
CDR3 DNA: TGCAGCGTTGACGCGACAGGGGCGGACAATGAGCAGTTCTTC
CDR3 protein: CSVDATGADNEQFF

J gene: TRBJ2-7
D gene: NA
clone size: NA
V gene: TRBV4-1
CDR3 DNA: TGCGCCAGCAGCCAGCCCCCTGGAGGGGAGCAGTACTTC
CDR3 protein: CASSQPPGGEQYF

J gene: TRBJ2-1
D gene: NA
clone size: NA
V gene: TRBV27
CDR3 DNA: TGTGCCAGCAGTCCCAGAGGGACATCATACAATGAGCAGTTCTTC
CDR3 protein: CASSPRGTSYNEQFF

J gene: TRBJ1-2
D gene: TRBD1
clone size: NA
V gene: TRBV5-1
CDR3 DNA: TGCGCCAGCAGCTCCGTAGACAGGGCCTATGGCTACACCTTC
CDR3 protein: CASSSVDRAYGYTF

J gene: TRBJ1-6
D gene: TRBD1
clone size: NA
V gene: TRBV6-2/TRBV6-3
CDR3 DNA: TGTGCCAGCAGCCCTCAAGTGGGGACAGAAAATTCACCCCTCCACTTT
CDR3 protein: CASSPQVGTENSPLHF

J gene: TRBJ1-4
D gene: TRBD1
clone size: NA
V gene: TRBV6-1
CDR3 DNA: TGTGCCAGCAGTGAGACAGGGGAGGTTGAAAAACTGTTTTTT
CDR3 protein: CASSETGEVEKLFF

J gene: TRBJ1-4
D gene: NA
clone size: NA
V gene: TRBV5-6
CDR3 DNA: TGTGCCAGCAGCTTGGTGAGGGATACTAATGAAAAACTGTTTTTT
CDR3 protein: CASSLVRDTNEKLFF

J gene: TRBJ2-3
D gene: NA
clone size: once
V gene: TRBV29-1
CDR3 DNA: TGCAGCGTTGACGGCAGCTTGGGCTCAGATACGCAGTATTTT
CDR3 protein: CSVDGSLGSDTQYF

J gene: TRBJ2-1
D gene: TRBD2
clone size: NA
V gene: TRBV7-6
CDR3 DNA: TGTGCCAGCAGCTTAGGACTAGCGGGGGGTGGTGAGCAGTTCTTC
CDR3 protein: CASSLGLAGGGEQFF

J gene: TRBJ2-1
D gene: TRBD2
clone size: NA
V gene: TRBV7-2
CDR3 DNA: TGTGCCAGCAGCTTAGTCGGGACTAGCTTGTTCTTC
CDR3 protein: CASSLVGTSLFF

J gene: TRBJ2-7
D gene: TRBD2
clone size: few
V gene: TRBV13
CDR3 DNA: TGTGCCAGCGGACTGGGCGGGGGTTACGAGCAGTACTTC
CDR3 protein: CASGLGGGYEQYF

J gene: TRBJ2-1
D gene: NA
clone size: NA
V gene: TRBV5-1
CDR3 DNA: TGCGCCAGCAGCTTGGCTCTAGTAGATGAGCAGTTCTTC
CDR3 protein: CASSLALVDEQFF

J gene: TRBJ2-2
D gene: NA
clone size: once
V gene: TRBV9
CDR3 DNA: TGTGCCAGCACCTGGGGGGGCCATGGCGGGGAGCTGTTTTTT
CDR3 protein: CASTWGGHGGELFF

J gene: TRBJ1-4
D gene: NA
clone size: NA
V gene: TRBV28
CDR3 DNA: TGTGCCAGCAGTTCGGGGACAACTAATGAAAAACTGTTTTTT
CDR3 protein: CASSSGTTNEKLFF